What follows are 9 T cell receptor beta chains derived from one specimen sequenced in a study of follicular helper T cells after annual influenza vaccination. Data came from immunoSEQ multiplex PCR; TCRdb stores just in-frame clones and leaves some out. This table has about 5,000 clones, roughly 85% appearing once. Time point reported: 2015-2016 season, pre-vaccination. Specimen: CXCR5+ CD38- circulating T follicular helper cells from blood, collected on the day of influenza vaccination. The subset: circulating Tfh, non-naive CD4+CXCR5+PD-1+ (ICOS+CD38+ or ICOS-CD38-). The receptors were sampled from an adult who received the influenza vaccine.

This clone was counted between two and nine times. The chain links TRBV5-1 to TRBJ2-3; the match to TRBD1 covers 8 bases. Germline CDR1 and CDR2: SGHRS and YFSETQ. This CDR3 is 17 amino acids long. The ends lost 1 base at V and 5 bases at J; junction bases unmatched: 12. The DNA of the CDR3 is TGCGCCAGCAGCTTGAACCCCGGGACAGGTCTGGAAGATACGCAGTATTTT. This sequence encodes CASSLNPGTGLEDTQYF.

This clone showed up just a few times. The V call is TRBV30, the J call TRBJ2-7; possible D gene TRBD2, 7 bases. V lost 0 bases and J lost 2, with 14 bases in between. CDR3 length: 15 amino acids. CDR1 is GTSNPN and CDR2 is SVGIG in the germline V gene (reference sequence). CDR3 region: CAWSVGGALAYEQYF. CDR3 coding DNA: TGTGCCTGGAGTGTAGGGGGGGCATTAGCCTACGAGCAGTACTTC.

V is TRBV18 and J is TRBJ2-5; the match to TRBD2 covers 10 bases. CDR3 length equals 15 residues. Per germline, CDR1 KGHSH and CDR2 LQKENI. Trimming removed 8 bases from V and 5 bases from J; junction bases left unmatched: 11. CDR3 protein: CASTQREGPRETQYF. CDR3 coding DNA: TGTGCCAGCACCCAGCGGGAGGGCCCCCGGGAGACCCAGTACTTC. The full variable domain, rest sourced from reference TRBV18 and TRBJ2-5, is NAGVMQNPRHLVRRRGQEARLRCSPMKGHSHVYWYRQLPEEGLKFMVYLQKENIIDESGMPKERFSAEFPKEGPSILRIQQVVRGDSAAYFCASTQREGPRETQYFGPGTRLLVL.

The CDR3 nucleotides read TGTGCCAGCAGCTTTCCAGGGACACGTGGCTCTGGGGCCAACGTCCTGACTTTC. It encodes CASSFPGTRGSGANVLTF. The gene calls are TRBV5-6 and TRBJ2-6, with TRBD1 as a possible D gene (6 bases). Trimming shortened V by 2 bases and J by 0 bases, and 15 bases separated the two germline ends. The CDR3 covers 18 residues. From germline, CDR1 is SGHDT and CDR2 YYEEEE.

The CDR3 DNA reads TGTGCCAGCAGCTTGGGACAGGGGATCTACGAGCAGTACTTC. Its protein product is CASSLGQGIYEQYF. The chain has TRBV7-2 and TRBJ2-7, with 10 bases lining up with TRBD1. The CDR3 covers 14 residues. V trimming: 3 bases; J trimming: 3 bases; junction bases outside the gene matches: 2. From germline, CDR1 is SGHTA and CDR2 FQGNSA.

V and J are TRBV19 and TRBJ2-1; tentatively, D is TRBD2 (5 bases). CDR1 and CDR2 (germline): LNHDA, SQIVND (reference sequence). The germline V and J ends were trimmed by 9 bases and 0 bases, with 12 bases remaining between them. This CDR3 contains 14 residues. CDR3 nucleotides: TGTGCCAGCACCCGGAGGAGCTCCTACAATGAGCAGTTCTTC. Translating it yields CASTRRSSYNEQFF.

The chain couples TRBV18 to TRBJ1-5; D is unresolved. This CDR3 comprises 13 residues. Trimming pared 6 bases from V and 0 bases from J, leaving 6 bases between. Germline V lookup: CDR1 KGHSH, CDR2 LQKENI. The CDR3 DNA is TGTGCCAGCTCCTTGGATAGCAATCAGCCCCAGCATTTT. Protein product: CASSLDSNQPQHF.

This sequence joins TRBV4-3 and TRBJ1-2; 9 bases align to TRBD1. The J segment lost 7 bases and the V segment lost 2 bases, leaving 14 bases of the junction unmatched. This CDR3 has 17 amino acids. Per germline, CDR1 LGHNA and CDR2 YSLEER. The CDR3 loop is CASSQTGGLTAMVGYTF. DNA of the CDR3: TGCGCCAGCAGCCAAACAGGGGGCCTCACCGCTATGGTTGGCTACACCTTC.

The chain is built from TRBV14 and TRBJ2-5; D is uncertain. The V gene lost 0 bases and the J gene lost 1 base, with 18 bases spanning the gap. Per the germline V gene, CDR1 is SGHDN and CDR2 is FVKESK. The CDR3 loop spans 18 amino acids. DNA of the CDR3: TGTGCCAGCAGCCAAGAGAGAGGCGGACGGACGGGCCAAGAGACCCAGTACTTC. It encodes CASSQERGGRTGQETQYF.